This T cell receptor beta chain appears in the sequencing data of a study of metastatic and nonmetastatic thyroid tumors. Looking at the study overall: Across blood and tumor or nodule tissue, repertoires from malignant and benign thyroid patients were compared with one another. Study-wide results and limits: In both blood and tumor samples, TCR beta diversity was reported significantly higher for malignant than benign nodules.

Authors' analysis steps: The authors used CDR3 differences across clinicopathological groups to build a distant-metastasis classifier for papillary thyroid cancer. TCRdb reprocessed the PCR reads via MiXCR. For this entry, the V and J calls and clone size follow TCRdb and not the study's own pipeline. The sample lists tens of thousands of clones, about 30% seen once, with 9.5% to 13% in the top ten. This CDR3 comprises 17 residues. Per the germline V gene, CDR1 is SGHRS and CDR2 is YFSETQ. V was trimmed by 0 bases and J by 0 bases, leaving 13 bases between them. Patients had received no treatment of any kind before thyroid surgery. By sample fraction, this clone is medium-sized (0.01 to 0.1%). Its antigen is unknown.

The clonotype comes from a male donor with papillary thyroid cancer or a benign thyroid nodule (not recorded which). Some clones in this sample may be carry-over from other donors' samples. The V call is TRBV5-1, the J call TRBJ1-3, with no clear D. The sequenced material came from blood. CDR3 nucleotide sequence: TGCGCCAGCAGCTTGGAGGGAGGGTCCGGCTCTGGAAACACCATATATTTT. Encoded protein: CASSLEGGSGSGNTIYF.